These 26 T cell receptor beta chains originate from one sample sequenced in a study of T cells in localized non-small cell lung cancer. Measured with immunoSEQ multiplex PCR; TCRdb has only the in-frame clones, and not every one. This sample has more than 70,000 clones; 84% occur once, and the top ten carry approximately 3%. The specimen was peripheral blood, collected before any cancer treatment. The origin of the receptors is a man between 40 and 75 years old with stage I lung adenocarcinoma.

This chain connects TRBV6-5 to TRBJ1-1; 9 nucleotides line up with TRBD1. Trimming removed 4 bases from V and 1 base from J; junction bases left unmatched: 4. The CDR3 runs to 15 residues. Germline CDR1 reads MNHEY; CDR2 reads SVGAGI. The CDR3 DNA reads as TGTGCCAGCAGTTCTGGACAGGGGAAGAACACTGAAGCTTTCTTT. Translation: CASSSGQGKNTEAFF.

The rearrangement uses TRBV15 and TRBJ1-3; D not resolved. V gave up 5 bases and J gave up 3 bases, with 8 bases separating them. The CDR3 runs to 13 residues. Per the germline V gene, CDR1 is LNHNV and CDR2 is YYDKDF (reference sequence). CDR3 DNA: TGTGCCACCAGCCCGCTCTTTGGAAACACCATATATTTT. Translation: CATSPLFGNTIYF.

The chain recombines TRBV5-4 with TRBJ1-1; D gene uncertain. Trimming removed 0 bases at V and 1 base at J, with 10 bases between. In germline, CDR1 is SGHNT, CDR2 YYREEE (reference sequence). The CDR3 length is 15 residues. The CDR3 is CASSLGPQRNTEAFF. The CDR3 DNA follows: TGTGCCAGCAGCTTGGGCCCCCAGAGGAACACTGAAGCTTTCTTT.

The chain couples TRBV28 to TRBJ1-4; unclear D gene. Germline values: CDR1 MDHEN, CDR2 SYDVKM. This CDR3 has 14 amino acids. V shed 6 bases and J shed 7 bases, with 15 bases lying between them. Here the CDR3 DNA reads TGTGCCAGCAGATGGACGGATGAGGTTGAAAAACTGTTTTTT. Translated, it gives CASRWTDEVEKLFF.

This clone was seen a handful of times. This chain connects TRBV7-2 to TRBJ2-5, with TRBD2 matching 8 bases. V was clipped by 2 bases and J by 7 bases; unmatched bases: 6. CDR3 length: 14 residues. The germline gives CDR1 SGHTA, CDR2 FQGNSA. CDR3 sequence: CASSLNSGGGTQYF. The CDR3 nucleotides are TGTGCCAGCAGCTTAAACAGCGGGGGAGGGACCCAGTACTTC. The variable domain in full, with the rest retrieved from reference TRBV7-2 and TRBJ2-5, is GAGVSQSPSNKVTEKGKDVELRCDPISGHTALYWYRQSLGQGLEFLIYFQGNSAPDKSGLPSDRFSAERTGGSVSTLTIQRTQQEDSAVYLCASSLNSGGGTQYFGPGTRLLVL.

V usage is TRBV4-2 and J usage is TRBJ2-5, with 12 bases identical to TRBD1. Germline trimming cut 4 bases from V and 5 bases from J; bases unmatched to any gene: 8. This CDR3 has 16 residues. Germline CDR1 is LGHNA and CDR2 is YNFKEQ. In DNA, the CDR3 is TGTGCCAGCAGCCCGGGACAGGGGGCCGGATGGGAGACCCAGTACTTC. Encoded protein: CASSPGQGAGWETQYF.

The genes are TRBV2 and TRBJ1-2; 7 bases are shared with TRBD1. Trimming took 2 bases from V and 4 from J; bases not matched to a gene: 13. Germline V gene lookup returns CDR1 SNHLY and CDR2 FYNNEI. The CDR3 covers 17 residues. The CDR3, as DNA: TGTGCCAGCAGTGAAAATTTCCAAACAGGGGCCTCCTATGGCTACACCTTC. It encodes CASSENFQTGASYGYTF.

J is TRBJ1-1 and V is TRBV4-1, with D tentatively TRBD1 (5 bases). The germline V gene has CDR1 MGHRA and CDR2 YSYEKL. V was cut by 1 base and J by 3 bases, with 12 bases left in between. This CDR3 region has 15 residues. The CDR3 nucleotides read TGCGCCAGCAGCCAAGGTCCGTGGGGGTACACTGAAGCTTTCTTT. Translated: CASSQGPWGYTEAFF.

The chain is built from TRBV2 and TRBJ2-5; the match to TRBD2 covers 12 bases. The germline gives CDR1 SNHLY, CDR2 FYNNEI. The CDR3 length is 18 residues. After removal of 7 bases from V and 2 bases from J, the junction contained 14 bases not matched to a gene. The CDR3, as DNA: TGTGCCAGCACCCCCAGGGGACTAGCGGGTCGGGTACAAGAGACCCAGTACTTC. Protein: CASTPRGLAGRVQETQYF.

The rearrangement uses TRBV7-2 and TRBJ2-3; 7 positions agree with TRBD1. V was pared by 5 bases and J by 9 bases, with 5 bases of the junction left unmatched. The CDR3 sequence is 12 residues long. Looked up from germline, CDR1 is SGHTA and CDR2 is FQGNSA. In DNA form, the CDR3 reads TGTGCCAGCAGCATTGCAGGGGGAACGCAGTATTTT. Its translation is CASSIAGGTQYF.

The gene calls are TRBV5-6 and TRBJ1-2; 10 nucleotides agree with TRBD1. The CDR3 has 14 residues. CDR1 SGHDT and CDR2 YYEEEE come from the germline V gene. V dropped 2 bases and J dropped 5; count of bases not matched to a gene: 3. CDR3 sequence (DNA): TGTGCCAGCAGCTTTCGACAGGGGGCTTATGGCTACACCTTC. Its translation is CASSFRQGAYGYTF.

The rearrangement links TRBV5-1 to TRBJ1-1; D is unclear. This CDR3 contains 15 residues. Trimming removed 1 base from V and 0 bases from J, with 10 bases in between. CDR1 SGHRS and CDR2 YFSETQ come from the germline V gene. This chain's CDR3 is CASSLYSGLNTEAFF. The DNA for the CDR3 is TGCGCCAGCAGCTTGTATTCAGGCTTGAACACTGAAGCTTTCTTT.

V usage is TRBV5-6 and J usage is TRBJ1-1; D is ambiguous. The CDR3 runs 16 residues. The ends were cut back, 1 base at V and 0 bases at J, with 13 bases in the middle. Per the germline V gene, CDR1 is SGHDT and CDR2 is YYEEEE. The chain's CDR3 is CASSLLSGQMNTEAFF. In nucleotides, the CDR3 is TGTGCCAGCAGCTTGTTGTCAGGCCAAATGAACACTGAAGCTTTCTTT. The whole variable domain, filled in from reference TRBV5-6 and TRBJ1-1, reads DAGVTQSPTHLIKTRGQQVTLRCSPKSGHDTVSWYQQALGQGPQFIFQYYEEEERQRGNFPDRFSGHQFPNYSSELNVNALLLGDSALYLCASSLLSGQMNTEAFFGQGTRLTVV.

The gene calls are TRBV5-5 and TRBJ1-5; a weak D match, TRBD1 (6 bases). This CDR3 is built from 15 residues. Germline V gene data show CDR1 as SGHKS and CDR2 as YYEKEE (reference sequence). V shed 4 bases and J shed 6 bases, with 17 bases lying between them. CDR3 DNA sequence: TGTGCCAGCAGCCCCTTAGGTACACAGGGTCAGCCCCAGCATTTT. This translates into CASSPLGTQGQPQHF. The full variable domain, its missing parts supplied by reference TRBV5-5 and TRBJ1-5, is DAGVTQSPTHLIKTRGQQVTLRCSPISGHKSVSWYQQVLGQGPQFIFQYYEKEERGRGNFPDRFSARQFPNYSSELNVNALLLGDSALYLCASSPLGTQGQPQHFGDGTRLSIL.

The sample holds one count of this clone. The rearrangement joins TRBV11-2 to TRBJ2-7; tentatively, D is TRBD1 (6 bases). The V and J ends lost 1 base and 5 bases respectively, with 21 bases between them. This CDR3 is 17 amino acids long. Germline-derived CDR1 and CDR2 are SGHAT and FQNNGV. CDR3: CASSLGLTGLRRDEQYF. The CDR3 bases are TGTGCCAGCAGCTTAGGTTTGACAGGCCTTCGACGGGACGAGCAGTACTTC.

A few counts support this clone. CDR3 in amino acids: CASSAYRGELQAFF. In DNA, the CDR3 is TGTGCCAGCAGCGCCTACAGGGGAGAGCTGCAGGCTTTCTTT. The chain is built from TRBV7-6 and TRBJ1-1, with TRBD1 matching 7 bases. V shed 5 bases and J 11 bases; nucleotides not matched to a gene: 14. The CDR3 consists of 14 residues. Looked up from germline, CDR1 is SGHVS and CDR2 is FNYEAQ.

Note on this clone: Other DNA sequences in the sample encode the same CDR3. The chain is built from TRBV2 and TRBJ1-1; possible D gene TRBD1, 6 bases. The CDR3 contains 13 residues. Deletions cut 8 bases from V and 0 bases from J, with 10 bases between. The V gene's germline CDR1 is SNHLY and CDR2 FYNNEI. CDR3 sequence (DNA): TGTGCCAGCCGAGGACAGATGAACACTGAAGCTTTCTTT. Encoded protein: CASRGQMNTEAFF.

The CDR3, as DNA: TGTGCCAGCAGCTTAGTGGCAGGGAATGAAAAACTGTTTTTT. It encodes CASSLVAGNEKLFF. V usage is TRBV7-9 and J usage is TRBJ1-4; D may be TRBD1 (5 bases). This CDR3 contains 14 residues. Germline loops: CDR1 SEHNR, CDR2 FQNEAQ (reference sequence). Trimming took 1 base from V and 5 from J, leaving 8 bases between them.

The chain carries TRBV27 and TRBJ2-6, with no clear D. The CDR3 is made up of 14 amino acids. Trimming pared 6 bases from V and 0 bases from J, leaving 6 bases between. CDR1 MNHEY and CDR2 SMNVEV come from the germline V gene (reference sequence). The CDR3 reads CASSHYSGANVLTF. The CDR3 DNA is TGTGCCAGCAGCCATTACTCTGGGGCCAACGTCCTGACTTTC.

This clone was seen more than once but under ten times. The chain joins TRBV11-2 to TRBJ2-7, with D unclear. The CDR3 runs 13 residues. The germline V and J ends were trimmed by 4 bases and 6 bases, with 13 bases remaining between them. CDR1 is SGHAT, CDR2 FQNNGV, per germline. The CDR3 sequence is CASSSLRHREQYF. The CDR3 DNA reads TGTGCCAGCAGCTCCCTCCGACACCGCGAGCAGTACTTC.

The CDR3 coding sequence is TGTGCCAGCAGCTTGGAAACAGATACGCAGTATTTT. It yields the protein CASSLETDTQYF. This sequence joins TRBV5-6 and TRBJ2-3, with D hard to call. Germline lookup yields CDR1 SGHDT and CDR2 YYEEEE. The CDR3 sequence is 12 residues long. Trimming took 0 bases from V and 3 from J, leaving 2 bases between them.

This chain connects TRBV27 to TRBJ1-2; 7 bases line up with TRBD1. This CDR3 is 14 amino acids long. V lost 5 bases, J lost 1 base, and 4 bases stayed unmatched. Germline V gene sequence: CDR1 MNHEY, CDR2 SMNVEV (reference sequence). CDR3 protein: CASSLRDSNYGYTF. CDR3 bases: TGTGCCAGCAGTCTCCGGGACAGTAACTATGGCTACACCTTC.

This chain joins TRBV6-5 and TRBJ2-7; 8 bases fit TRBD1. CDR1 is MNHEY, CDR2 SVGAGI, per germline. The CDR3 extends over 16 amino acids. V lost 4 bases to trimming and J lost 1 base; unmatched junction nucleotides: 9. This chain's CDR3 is CASSSLLGQVSYEQYF. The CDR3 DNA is TGTGCCAGCAGTTCCTTATTGGGACAGGTTTCCTACGAGCAGTACTTC.

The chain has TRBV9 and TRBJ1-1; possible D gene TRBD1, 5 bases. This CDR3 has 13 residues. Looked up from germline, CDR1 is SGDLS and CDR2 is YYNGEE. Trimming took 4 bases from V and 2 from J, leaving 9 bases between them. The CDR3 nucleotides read TGTGCCAGCAGCTGGACACCAAACACTGAAGCTTTCTTT. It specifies CASSWTPNTEAFF. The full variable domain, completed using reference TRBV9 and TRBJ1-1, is DSGVTQTPKHLITATGQRVTLRCSPRSGDLSVYWYQQSLDQGLQFLIQYYNGEERAKGNILERFSAQQFPDLHSELNLSSLELGDSALYFCASSWTPNTEAFFGQGTRLTVV.

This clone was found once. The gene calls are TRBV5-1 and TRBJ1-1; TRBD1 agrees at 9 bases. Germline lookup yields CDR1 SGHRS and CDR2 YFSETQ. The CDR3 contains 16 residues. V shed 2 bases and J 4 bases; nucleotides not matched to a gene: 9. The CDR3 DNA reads TGCGCCAGCAGCTTACTACTACAGGGGGCTGGCACTGAAGCTTTCTTT. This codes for CASSLLLQGAGTEAFF.

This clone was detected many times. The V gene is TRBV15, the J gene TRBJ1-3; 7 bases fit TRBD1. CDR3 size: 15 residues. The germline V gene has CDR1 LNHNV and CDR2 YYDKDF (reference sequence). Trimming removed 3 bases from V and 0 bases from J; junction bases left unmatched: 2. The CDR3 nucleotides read TGTGCCACCAGCAGGGGGACAGTCTCTGGAAACACCATATATTTT. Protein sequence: CATSRGTVSGNTIYF.